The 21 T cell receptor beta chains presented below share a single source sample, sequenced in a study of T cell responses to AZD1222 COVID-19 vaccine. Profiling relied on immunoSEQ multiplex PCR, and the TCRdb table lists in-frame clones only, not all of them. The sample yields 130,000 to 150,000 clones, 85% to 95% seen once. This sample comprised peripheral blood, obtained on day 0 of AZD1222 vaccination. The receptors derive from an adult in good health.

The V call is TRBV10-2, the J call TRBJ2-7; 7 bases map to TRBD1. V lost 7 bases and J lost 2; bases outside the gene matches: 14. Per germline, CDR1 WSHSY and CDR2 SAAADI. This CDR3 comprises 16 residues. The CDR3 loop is CASNEKGAAAAYEQYF. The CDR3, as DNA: TGCGCCAGCAATGAAAAGGGGGCTGCCGCTGCCTACGAGCAGTACTTC.

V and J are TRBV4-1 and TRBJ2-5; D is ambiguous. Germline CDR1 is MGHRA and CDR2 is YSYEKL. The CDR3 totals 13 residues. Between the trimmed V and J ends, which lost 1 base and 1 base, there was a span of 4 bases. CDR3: CASSQVRQETQYF. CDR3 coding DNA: TGCGCCAGCAGCCAAGTCCGCCAAGAGACCCAGTACTTC.

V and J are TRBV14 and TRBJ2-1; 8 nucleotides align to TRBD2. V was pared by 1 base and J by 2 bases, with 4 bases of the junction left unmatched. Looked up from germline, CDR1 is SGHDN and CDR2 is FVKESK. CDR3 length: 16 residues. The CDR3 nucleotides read TGTGCCAGCAGCCAAGCTGGACTAGCCACCTACAATGAGCAGTTCTTC. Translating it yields CASSQAGLATYNEQFF. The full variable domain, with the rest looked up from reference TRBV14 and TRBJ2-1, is EAGVTQFPSHSVIEKGQTVTLRCDPISGHDNLYWYRRVMGKEIKFLLHFVKESKQDESGMPNNRFLAERTGGTYSTLKVQPAELEDSGVYFCASSQAGLATYNEQFFGPGTRLTVL.

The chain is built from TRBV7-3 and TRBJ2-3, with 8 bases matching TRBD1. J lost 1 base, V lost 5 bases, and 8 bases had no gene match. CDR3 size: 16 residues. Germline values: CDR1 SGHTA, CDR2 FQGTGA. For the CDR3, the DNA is TGTGCCAGCAGCCCGTGGACAGGGCGGGGCACAGATACGCAGTATTTT. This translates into CASSPWTGRGTDTQYF.

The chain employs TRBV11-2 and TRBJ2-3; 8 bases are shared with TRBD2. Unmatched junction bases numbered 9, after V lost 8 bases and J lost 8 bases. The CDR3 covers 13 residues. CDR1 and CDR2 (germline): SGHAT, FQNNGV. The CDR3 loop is CASRPGGVVTQYF. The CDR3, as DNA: TGTGCCAGCCGACCGGGGGGGGTAGTTACGCAGTATTTT.

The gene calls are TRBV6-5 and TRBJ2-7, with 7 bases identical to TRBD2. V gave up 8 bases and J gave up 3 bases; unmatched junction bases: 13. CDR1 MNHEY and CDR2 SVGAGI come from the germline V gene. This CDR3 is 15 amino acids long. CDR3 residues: CASGRGDDSNYEQYF. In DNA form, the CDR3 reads TGTGCCAGCGGACGGGGGGACGACTCTAACTACGAGCAGTACTTC.

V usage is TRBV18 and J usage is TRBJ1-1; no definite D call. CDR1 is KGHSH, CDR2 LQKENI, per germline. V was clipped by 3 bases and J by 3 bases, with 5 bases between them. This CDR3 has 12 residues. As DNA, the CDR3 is TGTGCCAGCTCACCGAGGGACACTGAAGCTTTCTTT. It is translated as CASSPRDTEAFF.

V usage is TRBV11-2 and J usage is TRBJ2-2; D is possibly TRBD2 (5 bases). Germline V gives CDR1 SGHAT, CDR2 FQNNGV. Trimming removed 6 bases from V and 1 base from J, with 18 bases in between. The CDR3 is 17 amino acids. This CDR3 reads CASSSSADFRNTGELFF. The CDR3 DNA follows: TGTGCCAGCAGTTCCAGTGCGGACTTTCGGAACACCGGGGAGCTGTTTTTT.

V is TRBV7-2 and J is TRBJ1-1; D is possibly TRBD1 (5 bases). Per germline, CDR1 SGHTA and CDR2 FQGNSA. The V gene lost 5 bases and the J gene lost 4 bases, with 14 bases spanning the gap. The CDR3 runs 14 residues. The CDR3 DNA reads TGTGCCAGCAGCCCAGGGTGGGAAACCACTGAAGCTTTCTTT. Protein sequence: CASSPGWETTEAFF.

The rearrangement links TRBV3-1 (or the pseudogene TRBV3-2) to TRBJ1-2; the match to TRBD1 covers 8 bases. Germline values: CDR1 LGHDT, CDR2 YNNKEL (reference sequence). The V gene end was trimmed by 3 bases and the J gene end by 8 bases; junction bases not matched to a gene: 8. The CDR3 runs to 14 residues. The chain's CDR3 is CASSHPQGARGYTF. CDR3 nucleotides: TGTGCCAGCAGCCACCCGCAGGGGGCGCGGGGCTACACCTTC.

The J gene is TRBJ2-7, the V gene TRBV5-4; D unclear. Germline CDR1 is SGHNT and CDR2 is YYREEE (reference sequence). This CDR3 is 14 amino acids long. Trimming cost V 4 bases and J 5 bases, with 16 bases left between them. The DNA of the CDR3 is TGTGCCAGCAGCCCCTTGGCGGCTCGGAACGAGCAGTACTTC. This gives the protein CASSPLAARNEQYF.

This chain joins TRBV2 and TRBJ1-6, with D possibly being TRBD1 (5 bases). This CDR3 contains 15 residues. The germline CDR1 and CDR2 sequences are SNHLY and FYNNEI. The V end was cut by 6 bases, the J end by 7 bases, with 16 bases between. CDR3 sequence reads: CASRSSGNENSPLHF. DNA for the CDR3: TGTGCCAGCAGGTCGTCAGGGAATGAGAATTCACCCCTCCACTTT. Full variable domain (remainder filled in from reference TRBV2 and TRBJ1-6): EPEVTQTPSHQVTQMGQEVILRCVPISNHLYFYWYRQILGQKVEFLVSFYNNEISEKSEIFDDQFSVERPDGSNFTLKIRSTKLEDSAMYFCASRSSGNENSPLHFGNGTRLTVT.

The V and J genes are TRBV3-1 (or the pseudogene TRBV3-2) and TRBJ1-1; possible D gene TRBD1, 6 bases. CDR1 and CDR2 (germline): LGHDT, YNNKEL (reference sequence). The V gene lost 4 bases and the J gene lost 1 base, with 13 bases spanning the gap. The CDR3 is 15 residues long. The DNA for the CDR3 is TGTGCCAGCAGCCCCGGCAGGGGACAGAACACTGAAGCTTTCTTT. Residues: CASSPGRGQNTEAFF.

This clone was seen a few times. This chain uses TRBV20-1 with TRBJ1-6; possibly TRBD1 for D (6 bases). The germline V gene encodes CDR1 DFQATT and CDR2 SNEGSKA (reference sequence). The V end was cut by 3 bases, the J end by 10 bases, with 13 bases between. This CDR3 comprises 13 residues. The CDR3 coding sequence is TGCAGTGCTAGTAGGGGGGTCGGGTCACCCCTCCACTTT. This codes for CSASRGVGSPLHF.

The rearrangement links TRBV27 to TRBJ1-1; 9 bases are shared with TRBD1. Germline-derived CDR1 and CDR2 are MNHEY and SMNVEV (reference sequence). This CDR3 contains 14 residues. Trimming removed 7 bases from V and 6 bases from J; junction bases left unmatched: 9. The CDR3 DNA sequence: TGTGCCAGCATAAGCCCGGGACAGGGCGCTGAAGCTTTCTTT. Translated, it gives CASISPGQGAEAFF.

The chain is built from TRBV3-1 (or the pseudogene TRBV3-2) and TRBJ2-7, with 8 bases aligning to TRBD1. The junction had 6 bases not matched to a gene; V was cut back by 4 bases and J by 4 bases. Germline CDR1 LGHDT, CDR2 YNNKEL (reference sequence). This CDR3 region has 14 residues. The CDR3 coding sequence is TGTGCCAGCAGCCGCCTACAGGGGGTGTACGAGCAGTACTTC. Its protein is CASSRLQGVYEQYF.

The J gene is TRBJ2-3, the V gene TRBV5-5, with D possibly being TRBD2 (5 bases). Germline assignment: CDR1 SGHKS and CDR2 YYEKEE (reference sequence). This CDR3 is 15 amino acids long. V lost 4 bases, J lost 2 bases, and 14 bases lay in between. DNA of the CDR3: TGTGCCAGCAGCGGGTCTGAGGGAGCCACAGATACGCAGTATTTT. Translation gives CASSGSEGATDTQYF. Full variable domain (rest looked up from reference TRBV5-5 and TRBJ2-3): DAGVTQSPTHLIKTRGQQVTLRCSPISGHKSVSWYQQVLGQGPQFIFQYYEKEERGRGNFPDRFSARQFPNYSSELNVNALLLGDSALYLCASSGSEGATDTQYFGPGTRLTVL.

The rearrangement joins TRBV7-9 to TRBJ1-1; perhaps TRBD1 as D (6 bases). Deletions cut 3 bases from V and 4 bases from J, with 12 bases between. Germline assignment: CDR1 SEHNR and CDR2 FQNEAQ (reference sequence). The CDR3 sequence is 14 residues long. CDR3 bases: TGTGCCAGCAGCTTCGAGGGGGAGGTCACTGAAGCTTTCTTT. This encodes CASSFEGEVTEAFF.

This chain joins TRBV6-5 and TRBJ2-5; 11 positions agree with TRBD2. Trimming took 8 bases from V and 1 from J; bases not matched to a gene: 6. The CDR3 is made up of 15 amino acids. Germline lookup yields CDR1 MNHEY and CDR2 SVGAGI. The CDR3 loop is CASGYSGGGQETQYF. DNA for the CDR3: TGTGCCAGCGGATATAGCGGGGGGGGCCAAGAGACCCAGTACTTC.

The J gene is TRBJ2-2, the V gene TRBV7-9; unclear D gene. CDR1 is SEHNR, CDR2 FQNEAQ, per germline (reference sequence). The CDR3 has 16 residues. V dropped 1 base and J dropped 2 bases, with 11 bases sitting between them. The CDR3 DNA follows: TGTGCCAGCAGCTTAGGGCGGCCCCATAACACCGGGGAGCTGTTTTTT. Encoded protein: CASSLGRPHNTGELFF.

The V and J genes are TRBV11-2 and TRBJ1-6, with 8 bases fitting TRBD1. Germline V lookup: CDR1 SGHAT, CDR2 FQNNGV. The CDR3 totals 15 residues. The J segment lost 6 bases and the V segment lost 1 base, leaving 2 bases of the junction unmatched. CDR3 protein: CASSLGDRSNSPLHF. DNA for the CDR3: TGTGCCAGCAGCTTAGGGGACAGGTCTAATTCACCCCTCCACTTT.